The rows below give T cell receptor beta chains drawn from one sample of a study of T cell responses to AZD1222 COVID-19 vaccine. Assay used: immunoSEQ multiplex PCR; TCRdb lists only in-frame clones, some missing. Of 90,000 to 120,000 clones listed, around 91% are singletons. Specimen: peripheral blood, collected on day 0 of AZD1222 vaccination. These receptors all stem from an adult in good health. CDR3s include the opening cysteine and the closing phenylalanine or tryptophan. D genes are given only for firm matches. Clone size, where shown, is once, few, many, or a class for clones that have expanded.

NA,TRBV19,TRBJ2-1,TRBD1,TGTGCCAGTAGGGGGACAGGGGGCCCCGGGGCTTACAATGAGCAGTTCTTC,CASRGTGGPGAYNEQFF
NA,TRBV30,TRBJ1-5,NA,TGTGCCTGGAGTGCCTCACTTGGAAATCAGCCCCAGCATTTT,CAWSASLGNQPQHF
NA,TRBV30,TRBJ1-2,NA,TGTGCCTGGAGTCCCTCTAGATTTAACTATGGCTACACCTTC,CAWSPSRFNYGYTF
NA,TRBV2,TRBJ1-1,NA,TGTGCCAGCAGTGGGGGCGGGACGGGACCTGAAGCTTTCTTT,CASSGGGTGPEAFF
NA,TRBV6-2/TRBV6-3,TRBJ2-3,NA,TGTGCCAGCAGTTATGAGGGACCGCGAGGAGATACGCAGTATTTT,CASSYEGPRGDTQYF
NA,TRBV19,TRBJ1-2,NA,TGTGCCAGTAGTATTGGGGTCCGGGCCGGGGGCTACACCTTC,CASSIGVRAGGYTF
NA,TRBV13,TRBJ1-5,NA,TGTGCCAGCAGCTCTAAGGGTGCCCCTTCGAGCAATCAGCCCCAGCATTTT,CASSSKGAPSSNQPQHF
NA,TRBV6-1,TRBJ2-5,NA,TGTGCCAGCAGTGAAGTAGGAACAGCTGAGACCCAGTACTTC,CASSEVGTAETQYF
NA,TRBV3-1/TRBV3-2,TRBJ2-3,NA,TGTGCCAGCGGTGCAACTCATACGCAGTATTTT,CASGATHTQYF
NA,TRBV19,TRBJ1-4,TRBD1,TGTGCCAGTAGTTTAGGGGGCGATTCTAATGAAAAACTGTTTTTT,CASSLGGDSNEKLFF
once,TRBV7-9,TRBJ1-2,TRBD1,TGTGCCAGCAGCCTGACAGGGCTCGGTGACTATGGCTACACCTTC,CASSLTGLGDYGYTF
NA,TRBV4-2,TRBJ2-2,NA,TGTGCCAGCAGCCAAGATCGGCGGTGGGCCTCCGGGGAGCTGTTTTTT,CASSQDRRWASGELFF
NA,TRBV14,TRBJ2-7,NA,TGTGCCAGCAGCACCACTAGGTACGAGCAGTACTTC,CASSTTRYEQYF
NA,TRBV6-2/TRBV6-3,TRBJ1-1,NA,TGTGCCAGCAGTTACCTCGGTTCTGAAGCTTTCTTT,CASSYLGSEAFF
NA,TRBV3-1/TRBV3-2,TRBJ2-5,NA,TGTGCCAGCAGCCCCACAGGTTGGGGGTCCGAGACCCAGTACTTC,CASSPTGWGSETQYF
NA,TRBV11-1,TRBJ2-5,NA,TGTGCCAGCAGCTTTGAGGGAAAAGTTGAAGAGACCCAGTACTTC,CASSFEGKVEETQYF
NA,TRBV6-2/TRBV6-3,TRBJ1-5,NA,TGTGCCAGCAGCTCCGTGGGGGGGAGAACAGGACAGCCCCAGCATTTT,CASSSVGGRTGQPQHF
NA,TRBV11-1,TRBJ2-2,TRBD2,TGTGCCAGCAGCCCGGGCGGGGGAGCGGCCACCGGGGAGCTGTTTTTT,CASSPGGGAATGELFF
NA,TRBV2,TRBJ1-5,NA,TGTGCCAGCAGTGATGAGGATCAGCCCCAGCATTTT,CASSDEDQPQHF
NA,TRBV6-5,TRBJ2-1,NA,TGTGCCAGCAGTCCCGGACTGAGTGGAGGAAAGCAGTTCTTC,CASSPGLSGGKQFF
once,TRBV4-3,TRBJ2-3,NA,TGCGCCAGCAGCCAGATCGGGACACCTCGTGATACGCAGTATTTT,CASSQIGTPRDTQYF
NA,TRBV9,TRBJ2-1,TRBD2,TGTGCCAGCAGCGTAGACCCAGGCGGGGGGGCCCTCAATGAGCAGTTCTTC,CASSVDPGGGALNEQFF
NA,TRBV6-5,TRBJ2-6,TRBD2,TGTGCCAGCAGTTACAGCGGGGGGACTGGGGCCAACGTCCTGACTTTC,CASSYSGGTGANVLTF
NA,TRBV27,TRBJ1-1,NA,TGTGCCAGCAGTCGTTACTCCCCCAAGAACACTGAAGCTTTCTTT,CASSRYSPKNTEAFF
NA,TRBV5-5,TRBJ1-2,NA,TGTGCCAGCAGCTTGTGGCAGGCGAGCTATGGCTACACCTTC,CASSLWQASYGYTF
NA,TRBV7-9,TRBJ2-2,NA,TGTGCCAGCACTCAGTTCTTGCGGGGATACACCGGGGAGCTGTTTTTT,CASTQFLRGYTGELFF
NA,TRBV27,TRBJ1-1,NA,TGTGCCAGCAGTTTGGCCGGGGAGATGAACACTGAAGCTTTCTTT,CASSLAGEMNTEAFF
once,TRBV11-2,TRBJ2-2,NA,TGTGCCAGCAGCTTAGAAGGGGGGACCTACACCGGGGAGCTGTTTTTT,CASSLEGGTYTGELFF
NA,TRBV6-5,TRBJ2-7,NA,TGTGCCAGCAGAATTCTTTTGGACCGATACGAGCAGTACTTC,CASRILLDRYEQYF
few,TRBV19,TRBJ1-5,NA,TGTGCCAGTAGTCCAGGGGAGTATCAGCCCCAGCATTTT,CASSPGEYQPQHF
NA,TRBV4-3,TRBJ2-2,NA,TGCGCCAGCAGCCAGATCCGGCTGGGGAGCGCGAACACCGGGGAGCTGTTTTTT,CASSQIRLGSANTGELFF
NA,TRBV6-6,TRBJ2-7,NA,TGTGCCAGCAAAGTGGGGTCCGCCTACGAGCAGTACTTC,CASKVGSAYEQYF
NA,TRBV12-5,TRBJ1-1,NA,TGTGCTAGTGAACCTCCAGGGAAGAACACTGAAGCTTTCTTT,CASEPPGKNTEAFF
NA,TRBV6-1,TRBJ1-2,TRBD1,TGTGCCAGCAGTGAAGCAGACAGGGTTGGAACGGGAGGCTACACCTTC,CASSEADRVGTGGYTF
NA,TRBV19,TRBJ2-1,TRBD2,TGTGCCAGTGGAACGGGACTAGCGGGCGAAGAGCAGTTCTTC,CASGTGLAGEEQFF
NA,TRBV7-2,TRBJ2-3,NA,TGTGCCAGCAGCTTAGTCCAGAGGGCCTCAGATACGCAGTATTTT,CASSLVQRASDTQYF
once,TRBV28,TRBJ1-4,TRBD1,TGTGCCAGCAGTTCCAACAGGGGCCTTAATGAAAAACTGTTTTTT,CASSSNRGLNEKLFF
NA,TRBV12-3/TRBV12-4,TRBJ2-6,NA,TGTGCCAGCAGTCACTCTGGGGCCAACGTCCTGACTTTC,CASSHSGANVLTF
NA,TRBV27,TRBJ2-7,NA,TGTGCCAGCAGTTTATCGTTGGGTTACGAGCAGTACTTC,CASSLSLGYEQYF
once,TRBV12-3/TRBV12-4,TRBJ1-5,NA,TGTGCCAGCACCGAAGGGTTCGGGCAGCCCCAGCATTTT,CASTEGFGQPQHF
NA,TRBV2,TRBJ2-5,NA,TGTGCCAGCGAGTCCCCGGGACCCTCAGAGACCCAGTACTTC,CASESPGPSETQYF
few,TRBV12-5,TRBJ1-3,NA,TGTGCTAGTGGACGAGGGGGGAGTAGAAACACCATATATTTT,CASGRGGSRNTIYF
NA,TRBV9,TRBJ1-1,NA,TGTGCCAGCAGCGTAGCTACCCAGGGTGAAGCTTTCTTT,CASSVATQGEAFF
NA,TRBV24-1,TRBJ1-5,NA,TGTGCCACCAGTGAACCGGGACAAAATCAGCCCCAGCATTTT,CATSEPGQNQPQHF
NA,TRBV4-3,TRBJ1-1,TRBD1,TGCGCCAGCAGCGACAGGGTCTGGGGCACTGAAGCTTTCTTT,CASSDRVWGTEAFF
NA,TRBV6-2/TRBV6-3,TRBJ1-1,NA,TGTGCCAGCAGTTACCGGCAGGACACGCAAGCTTTCTTT,CASSYRQDTQAFF
NA,TRBV27,TRBJ1-2,NA,TGTGCCAGCAGTTTAACAGGCTCCTATGGCTACACCTTC,CASSLTGSYGYTF
NA,TRBV9,TRBJ1-2,TRBD1,TGTGCCAGCAGCGTGCGGACAGGGGGCACTGGCTACACCTTC,CASSVRTGGTGYTF
NA,TRBV5-8,TRBJ2-3,NA,TGTGCCAGCAGCAATCAACCTTGGGGGGTCTTACGCAGGGATACGCAGTATTTT,CASSNQPWGVLRRDTQYF
NA,TRBV27,TRBJ1-1,TRBD1,TGTGCCAGCAGTTTATCGACCGGGACAGGGGGCACTGAAGCTTTCTTT,CASSLSTGTGGTEAFF
once,TRBV18,TRBJ2-7,NA,TGTGCCAGCTCACCACGAACAGCTACCTACGAGCAGTACTTC,CASSPRTATYEQYF
NA,TRBV19,TRBJ1-1,NA,TGTGCCAGTAGCCCAATACGGGGCGCGAGCACTGAAGCTTTCTTT,CASSPIRGASTEAFF
NA,TRBV7-9,TRBJ2-1,TRBD2,TGTGCCAGCAACGAACCGGGACTAGTAAATGAGCAGTTCTTC,CASNEPGLVNEQFF
NA,TRBV10-3,TRBJ1-2,NA,TGTGCCATCAGTGAGTTGTCTACAGGGCTTATGGCCTATGGCTACACCTTC,CAISELSTGLMAYGYTF